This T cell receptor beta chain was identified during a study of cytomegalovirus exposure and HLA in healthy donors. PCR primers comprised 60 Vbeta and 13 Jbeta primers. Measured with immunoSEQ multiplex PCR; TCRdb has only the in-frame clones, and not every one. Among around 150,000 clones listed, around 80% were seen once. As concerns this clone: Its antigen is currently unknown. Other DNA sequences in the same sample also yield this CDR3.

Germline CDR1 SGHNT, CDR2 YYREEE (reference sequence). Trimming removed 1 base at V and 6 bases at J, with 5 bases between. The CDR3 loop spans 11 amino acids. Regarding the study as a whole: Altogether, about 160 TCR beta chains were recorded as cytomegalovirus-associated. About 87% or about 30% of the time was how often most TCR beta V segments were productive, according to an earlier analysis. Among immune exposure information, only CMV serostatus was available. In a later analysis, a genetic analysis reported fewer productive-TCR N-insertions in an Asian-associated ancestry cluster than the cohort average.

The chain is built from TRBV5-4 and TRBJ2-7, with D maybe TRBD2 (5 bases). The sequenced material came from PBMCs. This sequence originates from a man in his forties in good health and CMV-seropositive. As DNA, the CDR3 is TGTGCCAGCAGCTTGCGGGGCGAGCAGTACTTC. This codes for CASSLRGEQYF.